The 32 T cell receptor beta chains below were found in one sample sequenced in a study. One entry per CDR3 protein results from TCRdb running MiXCR on the 5' RACE reads. The data contain roughly 6,000 distinct CDR3 sequences, roughly three fifths of them singletons. Material for sequencing was tumor-infiltrating memory CD4+ T cells sorted from the breast tumor. Subset denoted: memory CD4+ T cells, CD4+CD45RO+CD25-. The receptors here all came from a female donor with breast cancer.

This clonotype was seen once. The CDR3, as DNA: TGTGCCAGCAGGACAGGGCGGACGACCGGGGAGCTGTTTTTT. Its translation: CASRTGRTTGELFF. The rearrangement links TRBV12-3 or TRBV12-4 to TRBJ2-2, with TRBD1 matching over 7 bases. The CDR3 is made up of 14 amino acids. Losses at the gene ends were 6 bases for V and 5 bases for J; bases not matched to a gene: 6.

The rearrangement uses TRBV7-2 and TRBJ1-2, with D perhaps TRBD1 (5 bases). Trimming left V 1 base short and J 4 bases short, with 13 bases between. Germline CDR1 reads SGHTA; CDR2 reads FQGNSA. The CDR3 consists of 15 residues. The CDR3 loop is CASSLGPGGIYGYTF. The CDR3 DNA reads as TGTGCCAGCAGCTTAGGGCCGGGGGGGATCTATGGCTACACCTTC.

The genes are TRBV12-3 or TRBV12-4 and TRBJ1-2, with D possibly TRBD1 on 5 matching bases. The V end was cut by 3 bases, the J end by 8 bases, with 10 bases between. This CDR3 comprises 12 residues. The CDR3 sequence is CASSFPGRGYTF. For the CDR3, the DNA is TGTGCCAGCAGTTTTCCAGGGAGAGGCTACACCTTC.

The rearrangement links TRBV7-2 to TRBJ1-4; the match to TRBD1 covers 9 bases. Germline-derived CDR1 and CDR2 are SGHTA and FQGNSA. The V segment lost 3 bases and the J segment 8 bases; nucleotides outside the gene matches: 7. The CDR3 is made up of 15 amino acids. The CDR3 loop is CASSFSRDRAEKLFF. The DNA of the CDR3 is TGTGCCAGCAGCTTTTCCCGGGACAGGGCGGAAAAACTGTTTTTT. Together with reference TRBV7-2 and TRBJ1-4, the CDR3 gives the full variable domain: GAGVSQSPSNKVTEKGKDVELRCDPISGHTALYWYRQSLGQGLEFLIYFQGNSAPDKSGLPSDRFSAERTGGSVSTLTIQRTQQEDSAVYLCASSFSRDRAEKLFFGSGTQLSVL.

This chain joins TRBV12-3 or TRBV12-4 and TRBJ1-6; no firm D call. Trimming left V 4 bases short and J 7 bases short, with 14 bases between. The CDR3 is 15 residues long. The CDR3 spells CASSSRIGRNSPLHF. CDR3 DNA sequence: TGTGCCAGCAGTTCCCGGATTGGTCGCAATTCACCCCTCCACTTT.

This clonotype was found a few times. The chain joins TRBV20-1 to TRBJ1-1; D is unresolved. Trimming shortened V by 7 bases and J by 4 bases, and 13 bases separated the two germline ends. Per the germline V gene, CDR1 is DFQATT and CDR2 is SNEGSKA (reference sequence). The CDR3 has 12 residues. The CDR3 loop reads CSGVEGPTEAFF. DNA of the CDR3: TGCAGTGGGGTCGAGGGTCCCACTGAAGCTTTCTTT.

The chain joins TRBV20-1 to TRBJ2-5, with 10 bases fitting TRBD2. With V trimmed by 4 bases and J by 5 bases, 4 bases remained unmatched. CDR3 length equals 13 residues. Germline CDR1 is DFQATT and CDR2 is SNEGSKA (reference sequence). CDR3 bases: TGCAGTGCTACGGGACTAGCGTTGGAGACCCAGTACTTC. Its protein is CSATGLALETQYF.

The V and J genes are TRBV20-1 and TRBJ1-5, with TRBD1 matching over 7 bases. V lost 5 bases to trimming and J lost 0 bases; unmatched junction nucleotides: 7. The CDR3 runs 15 residues. In germline, CDR1 is DFQATT, CDR2 SNEGSKA (reference sequence). The CDR3 loop reads CSALDRVFSNQPQHF. As DNA, the CDR3 is TGCAGTGCTTTAGACAGGGTATTTAGCAATCAGCCCCAGCATTTT.

This clonotype is classed as medium-sized. The rearrangement uses TRBV20-1 and TRBJ1-3; D is uncertain. CDR3 size: 14 residues. Trimming left V 3 bases short and J 8 bases short, with 17 bases between. CDR1 DFQATT and CDR2 SNEGSKA come from the germline V gene (reference sequence). CDR3 nucleotides: TGCAGTGCTAGTATTCGGCAGAGTGGGGACACCATATATTTT. Translation: CSASIRQSGDTIYF.

This clonotype occurred a few times. The J gene is TRBJ2-2, the V gene TRBV10-3; D perhaps matches TRBD2 (6 bases). Germline V CDR1 and CDR2: ENHRY, SYGVKD. The CDR3 length is 16 residues. Trimming took off 0 bases at V and 6 bases at J, with 14 bases between the two ends. The CDR3 loop is CAISESSLGGAGELFF. In DNA, the CDR3 is TGTGCCATCAGTGAGTCGTCGTTAGGCGGGGCCGGGGAGCTGTTTTTT.

This rearrangement joins TRBV5-5 to TRBJ2-3; weak D call: TRBD1 (6 bases). Germline V gene lookup returns CDR1 SGHKS and CDR2 YYEKEE (reference sequence). The CDR3 covers 17 residues. Trimming took 2 bases from V and 5 from J, leaving 21 bases between them. The CDR3 loop reads CASSLTLRTARGDTQYF. DNA for the CDR3: TGTGCCAGCAGCTTAACTCTCAGGACAGCGAGAGGAGATACGCAGTATTTT.

This rearrangement joins TRBV12-3 or TRBV12-4 to TRBJ2-3, with 13 bases lining up with TRBD2. J lost 5 bases, V lost 5 bases, and 4 bases had no gene match. This CDR3 contains 15 residues. As DNA, the CDR3 is TGTGCCAGCAGTGTGACTAGCGGGGGGAGAGATACGCAGTATTTT. This gives the protein CASSVTSGGRDTQYF.

The chain is built from TRBV6-6 and TRBJ2-5; 7 nucleotides align to TRBD1. The CDR3 is 15 amino acids. Germline CDR1 MNHNY, CDR2 SVGAGI (reference sequence). The V gene end was trimmed by 2 bases and the J gene end by 1 base; junction bases not matched to a gene: 4. CDR3: CASSYATGTQETQYF. The CDR3 bases are TGTGCCAGCAGTTACGCGACAGGGACCCAAGAGACCCAGTACTTC.

This chain links TRBV12-3 or TRBV12-4 with TRBJ2-5, with TRBD1 as a possible D gene (6 bases). V was pared by 3 bases and J by 3 bases, with 17 bases between. CDR3 length equals 16 residues. This CDR3 is CASSFSRGKGEETQYF. In nucleotides, the CDR3 is TGTGCCAGCAGTTTTTCTAGGGGAAAGGGGGAAGAGACCCAGTACTTC.

V is TRBV7-2 and J is TRBJ2-1; possible D gene TRBD1, 5 bases. Per germline, CDR1 SGHTA and CDR2 FQGNSA. V dropped 6 bases and J dropped 9 bases, with 9 bases sitting between them. The CDR3 loop spans 11 amino acids. The CDR3 DNA reads as TGTGCCAGCAGAGGGGCCTTTGAGCAGTTCTTC. It translates to CASRGAFEQFF.

The chain has TRBV6-1 and TRBJ2-5; 7 bases match TRBD1. The CDR3 length is 14 residues. Unmatched junction bases numbered 9, after V lost 6 bases and J lost 5 bases. The germline V gene has CDR1 MNHNS and CDR2 SASEGT. The CDR3 protein is CASRTLTGDETQYF. The CDR3, as DNA: TGTGCCAGCAGGACCCTAACAGGGGATGAGACCCAGTACTTC.

The CDR3 DNA reads as TGCGCCAGCAGCTGGCGAGATTCCGGGGAGACCCAGTACTTC. As protein: CASSWRDSGETQYF. V gene TRBV5-1 combines with J gene TRBJ2-5; D is ambiguous. The CDR3 length is 14 residues. The germline gives CDR1 SGHRS, CDR2 YFSETQ. Trimming pared 3 bases from V and 5 bases from J, leaving 14 bases between.

Only one count was recorded for this clonotype. The V and J genes are TRBV7-2 and TRBJ2-1; maybe TRBD2 (6 bases). The CDR3 sequence is 14 residues long. Trimming stripped 5 bases from V and 4 bases from J, with 12 bases between. Germline-derived CDR1 and CDR2 are SGHTA and FQGNSA. The chain's CDR3 is CASSRRDLYNEQFF. In nucleotides, the CDR3 is TGTGCCAGCAGCCGCCGGGACTTGTACAATGAGCAGTTCTTC.

About this clonotype itself: Compared with germline, one end of the junction differs, possibly owing to a read error. This rearrangement joins TRBV12-3 or TRBV12-4 to TRBJ2-2; 12 bases align to TRBD2. CDR3 size: 18 residues. CDR3: CANSPWWTSGVNTGELFF. In DNA form, the CDR3 reads TGTGCCAACAGTCCGTGGTGGACTAGCGGGGTTAACACCGGGGAGCTGTTTTTT.

This clonotype occurred a few times. CDR3 in amino acids: CATSTQGVQADTQYF. The DNA for the CDR3 is TGTGCCACCAGCACACAGGGGGTACAGGCAGATACGCAGTATTTT. The J gene is TRBJ2-3, the V gene TRBV15, with 8 bases that match TRBD1. The germline gives CDR1 LNHNV, CDR2 YYDKDF (reference sequence). CDR3 length: 15 residues. J gave up 4 bases and V 4 bases, and 7 bases lay outside the gene matches.

The chain combines TRBV5-4 with TRBJ2-1; 9 nucleotides match TRBD1. Germline V gives CDR1 SGHNT, CDR2 YYREEE (reference sequence). This CDR3 region has 15 residues. With 5 bases clipped from V and 7 bases from J, the junction kept 10 bases outside the gene matches. CDR3 nucleotides: TGTGCCAGCAGTTCCGGGACAGGGCTGCCAAATGAGCAGTTCTTC. Encoded protein: CASSSGTGLPNEQFF. Combining the CDR3 with reference TRBV5-4 and TRBJ2-1 gives the whole variable domain ETGVTQSPTHLIKTRGQQVTLRCSSQSGHNTVSWYQQALGQGPQFIFQYYREEENGRGNFPPRFSGLQFPNYSSELNVNALELDDSALYLCASSSGTGLPNEQFFGPGTRLTVL.

The rearrangement uses TRBV20-1 and TRBJ1-6; 8 bases fit TRBD1. CDR1 is DFQATT and CDR2 is SNEGSKA in the germline V gene (reference sequence). The V gene end was trimmed by 4 bases and the J gene end by 8 bases; junction bases not matched to a gene: 16. The length of the CDR3 is 17 residues. The DNA of the CDR3 is TGCAGTGCTACCGGGGCAGGGGGCTTCAAGGTAGATTCACCCCTCCACTTT. This gives the protein CSATGAGGFKVDSPLHF.

V is TRBV27 and J is TRBJ2-5; D gene uncertain. Germline V gene lookup returns CDR1 MNHEY and CDR2 SMNVEV (reference sequence). Deletions cut 5 bases from V and 5 bases from J, with 15 bases between. The CDR3 spans 14 residues. The DNA of the CDR3 is TGTGCCAGCAGTGTCCGGGCTAGTCTGGAGACCCAGTACTTC. Translated, it gives CASSVRASLETQYF.

V and J are TRBV7-2 and TRBJ2-7; D tentatively reads TRBD1 or TRBD2 (7 bases each). V lost 5 bases, J lost 3 bases, and 14 bases lay in between. Germline V gene data show CDR1 as SGHTA and CDR2 as FQGNSA. This CDR3 comprises 14 residues. CDR3 nucleotides: TGTGCCAGCAGCCAGGGGGGACTACTCTACGAGCAGTACTTC. Translated: CASSQGGLLYEQYF.

This clonotype was counted a few times. The genes are TRBV19 and TRBJ1-5, with no clear D. V shed 7 bases and J shed 1 base, with 14 bases lying between them. This CDR3 spans 15 amino acids. CDR1 is LNHDA, CDR2 SQIVND, per germline (reference sequence). Here the CDR3 reads CASNTGMGSNQPQHF. The CDR3 region has the DNA TGTGCCAGTAATACGGGTATGGGGAGCAATCAGCCCCAGCATTTT.

The CDR3 spells CASSGRSGGSTDTQYF. CDR3 DNA sequence: TGCGCCAGCAGCGGAAGAAGCGGAGGTAGCACAGATACGCAGTATTTT. The V call is TRBV5-1, the J call TRBJ2-3; tentatively, D is TRBD2 (5 bases). Germline-derived CDR1 and CDR2 are SGHRS and YFSETQ. CDR3 length: 16 amino acids. V was trimmed by 4 bases and J by 0 bases, leaving 15 bases between them.

The chain has TRBV5-1 and TRBJ1-1, with D uncertain. With 0 bases removed from V and 6 bases from J, the gap between germline ends came to 15 bases. The CDR3 spans 15 residues. Germline V lookup: CDR1 SGHRS, CDR2 YFSETQ. CDR3 loop: CASSLGWTGGAEAFF. DNA of the CDR3: TGCGCCAGCAGCTTGGGTTGGACCGGTGGAGCTGAAGCTTTCTTT.

This clonotype has more than one count but fewer than ten. V gene TRBV5-1 combines with J gene TRBJ2-7; D gene uncertain. Trimming took off 0 bases at V and 6 bases at J, with 16 bases between the two ends. Germline V gives CDR1 SGHRS, CDR2 YFSETQ. This CDR3 contains 15 residues. CDR3 residues: CASSLDNRLGTEQYF. CDR3 DNA: TGCGCCAGCAGCTTGGATAACAGACTGGGTACCGAGCAGTACTTC.

The chain couples TRBV20-1 to TRBJ1-1, with D perhaps matching TRBD1 (6 bases). CDR1 is DFQATT, CDR2 SNEGSKA, per germline (reference sequence). The germline V and J ends were trimmed by 4 bases and 4 bases, with 16 bases remaining between them. CDR3 size: 14 residues. In DNA form, the CDR3 reads TGCAGTGCTATTAGTCCGGGGGGCGGCACTGAAGCTTTCTTT. It yields the protein CSAISPGGGTEAFF.

This chain links TRBV18 with TRBJ2-5; D possibly corresponds to TRBD1 (6 bases). V gave up 2 bases and J gave up 0 bases, with 10 bases separating them. This CDR3 has 15 amino acids. Germline CDR1 KGHSH, CDR2 LQKENI. The chain's CDR3 is CASSPVRGHQETQYF. CDR3 bases: TGTGCCAGCTCACCAGTCAGGGGCCACCAAGAGACCCAGTACTTC.

V and J are TRBV7-6 and TRBJ1-1, with D uncertain. Germline V CDR1 and CDR2: SGHVS, FNYEAQ. Trimming left V 4 bases short and J 1 base short, with 7 bases between. The CDR3 spans 13 residues. In DNA, the CDR3 is TGTGCCAGCAGCTCGATGAAGAACACTGAAGCTTTCTTT. It yields the protein CASSSMKNTEAFF.

The rearrangement uses TRBV5-4 and TRBJ2-7; 7 bases agree with TRBD2. Germline V gene sequence: CDR1 SGHNT, CDR2 YYREEE (reference sequence). This CDR3 has 14 amino acids. The junction had 11 bases not matched to a gene; V was cut back by 2 bases and J by 9 bases. DNA for the CDR3: TGTGCCAGCAGCTTCGGCGGGAGTGAGGAGGTGCAGTACTTC. Protein product: CASSFGGSEEVQYF.